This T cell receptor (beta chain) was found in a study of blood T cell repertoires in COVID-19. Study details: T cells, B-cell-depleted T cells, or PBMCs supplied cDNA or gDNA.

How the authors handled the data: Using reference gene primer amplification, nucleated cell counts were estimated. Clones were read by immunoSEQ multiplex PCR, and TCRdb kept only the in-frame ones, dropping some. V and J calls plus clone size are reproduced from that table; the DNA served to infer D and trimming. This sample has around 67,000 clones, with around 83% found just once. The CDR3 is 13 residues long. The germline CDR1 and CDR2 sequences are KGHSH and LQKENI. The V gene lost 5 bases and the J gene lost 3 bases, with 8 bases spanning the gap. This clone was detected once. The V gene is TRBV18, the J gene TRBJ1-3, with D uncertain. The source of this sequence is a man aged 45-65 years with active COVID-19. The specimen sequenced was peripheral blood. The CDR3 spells CASSGEDGNTIYF. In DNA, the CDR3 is TGTGCCAGCTCAGGGGAGGATGGAAACACCATATATTTT. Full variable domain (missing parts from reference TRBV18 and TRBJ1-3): NAGVMQNPRHLVRRRGQEARLRCSPMKGHSHVYWYRQLPEEGLKFMVYLQKENIIDESGMPKERFSAEFPKEGPSILRIQQVVRGDSAAYFCASSGEDGNTIYFGEGSWLTVV.